This TCR beta chain is drawn from a study of T cell repertoires in cytomegalovirus infection. The overall study: It can be stated that public TCR beta signatures indicated CMV infection as well as a matching HLA type.

MiXCR, applied by TCRdb to the reads, yields one record per CDR3 protein. The table lists hundreds of thousands of distinct CDR3 sequences, roughly 17% of them singletons, with more than 10% in the top ten. This clonotype occurred a few times. The antigen remains unidentified. The CDR3 sequence is 15 residues long. The germline CDR1 and CDR2 sequences are KGHSH and LQKENI. The V end was cut by 3 bases, the J end by 2 bases, with 11 bases between. Study-wide results and limits: Frequencies of public TCR beta families were cumulated, and this identified carriers of CMV plus the relevant HLA. Within the response measured ex vivo, HLA-C-restricted CMV-specific TCR beta clonotypes were dominant.

The J gene is TRBJ1-5, the V gene TRBV18; D call uncertain. This sequence originates from a human donor in good health (CMV status not recorded). Some clones in this sample may be carry-over from other donors' samples. The sample was PBMCs. For the CDR3, the DNA is TGTGCCAGCTCACCCGGGGTGATGCGCAATCAGCCCCAGCATTTT. This gives the protein CASSPGVMRNQPQHF.